These 9 T cell receptor beta chains came from one sample sequenced in a study of CD8+ T cells in alopecia areata. Treatment denoted: oral pan-JAK inhibitor, 5-10 mg twice daily. RNA extraction was followed by reverse transcription into cDNA, which acted as the sequencing template. Using immunoSEQ multiplex PCR, the repertoire was profiled, and TCRdb retains in-frame clones only, with some absent. There are about 270,000 clones in the sample; 60% occur only once, and about 0.9% lies in the top ten. Sequencing used CD4+ T cells sorted from blood, obtained at approximately week 51, from a patient treated with tofacitinib. These TCRs come from a human donor with alopecia areata.

The chain uses TRBV6-1 and TRBJ2-3; no clear D gene. V was shortened by 0 bases and J by 2 bases, with 6 bases between the two germline ends. From germline, CDR1 is MNHNS and CDR2 SASEGT. This CDR3 is built from 14 residues. The CDR3 region is CASSEAGSTDTQYF. The DNA of the CDR3 is TGTGCCAGCAGTGAAGCGGGATCCACAGATACGCAGTATTTT.

This chain links TRBV4-1 with TRBJ2-1; 7 nucleotides match TRBD2. V lost 6 bases to trimming and J lost 4 bases; unmatched junction nucleotides: 9. Germline-derived CDR1 and CDR2 are MGHRA and YSYEKL. The CDR3 totals 15 residues. CDR3 region: CASSSLGLGYNEQFF. The CDR3 DNA reads as TGCGCCAGCAGTTCGTTAGGACTAGGGTACAATGAGCAGTTCTTC.

The rearrangement links TRBV30 to TRBJ2-2; D may be TRBD1 (5 bases). Trimming shortened V by 4 bases and J by 2 bases, and 11 bases separated the two germline ends. In germline, CDR1 is GTSNPN, CDR2 SVGIG (reference sequence). The CDR3 contains 14 residues. The CDR3, as DNA: TGTGCCTGGAAGCCAGACAGCAACACCGGGGAGCTGTTTTTT. Translation gives CAWKPDSNTGELFF.

This clone occurred once. CDR3 amino acids: CATSRDRPRGNEQFF. The CDR3 DNA reads TGTGCCACCAGCAGAGATCGACCGAGGGGGAATGAGCAGTTCTTC. This chain links TRBV15 with TRBJ2-1, with D possibly matching TRBD1 (6 bases). CDR1 is LNHNV, CDR2 YYDKDF, per germline (reference sequence). Trimming left V 0 bases short and J 7 bases short, with 13 bases between. The CDR3 covers 15 residues.

The chain carries TRBV5-4 and TRBJ2-1, with 8 positions matching TRBD1. This CDR3 contains 15 residues. V lost 4 bases to trimming and J lost 0 bases; unmatched junction nucleotides: 3. Per germline, CDR1 SGHNT and CDR2 YYREEE (reference sequence). CDR3 nucleotide sequence: TGTGCCAGCAGCCCAGGGGGCAGCTCCTACAATGAGCAGTTCTTC. Its protein product is CASSPGGSSYNEQFF. Variable domain in full (rest from reference TRBV5-4 and TRBJ2-1): ETGVTQSPTHLIKTRGQQVTLRCSSQSGHNTVSWYQQALGQGPQFIFQYYREEENGRGNFPPRFSGLQFPNYSSELNVNALELDDSALYLCASSPGGSSYNEQFFGPGTRLTVL.

The chain recombines TRBV29-1 with TRBJ2-5; TRBD2 aligns across 13 bases. V was pared by 8 bases and J by 4 bases, with 4 bases of the junction left unmatched. The CDR3 covers 13 residues. Germline lookup yields CDR1 SQVTM and CDR2 ANQGSEA. CDR3 region: CSSRTSGGETQYF. CDR3 in DNA: TGCAGCAGTAGGACTAGCGGGGGAGAGACCCAGTACTTC.

The CDR3 sequence: CATSRDTVSYEQYF. CDR3 sequence (DNA): TGTGCCACCAGCAGAGATACCGTGTCCTACGAGCAGTACTTC. V usage is TRBV15 and J usage is TRBJ2-7; unclear D gene. With 0 bases removed from V and 1 base from J, the gap between germline ends came to 7 bases. The CDR3 covers 14 residues. Germline V gives CDR1 LNHNV, CDR2 YYDKDF (reference sequence).

This clone was seen only a few times. The rearrangement joins TRBV7-2 to TRBJ2-2; D is uncertain. The length of the CDR3 is 15 residues. V lost 5 bases and J lost 3, with 13 bases in between. The germline V gene has CDR1 SGHTA and CDR2 FQGNSA. The CDR3 is CASSKAGPDTGELFF. CDR3 sequence (DNA): TGTGCCAGCAGCAAAGCCGGGCCCGACACCGGGGAGCTGTTTTTT.

The J gene is TRBJ1-1, the V gene TRBV27; no reliable D call. V was pared by 2 bases and J by 4 bases, with 8 bases between. The CDR3 runs 13 residues. Germline loops: CDR1 MNHEY, CDR2 SMNVEV (reference sequence). The CDR3 reads CASSLDIGTEAFF. CDR3 in DNA: TGTGCCAGCAGTTTAGACATTGGCACTGAAGCTTTCTTT.